This T cell receptor (beta chain) was recovered during a study of blood T cells in healthy people across ages. V shed 2 bases and J 4 bases; nucleotides not matched to a gene: 5. The length of the CDR3 is 17 residues. A second PCR, run for roughly 7 to 12 cycles, used a sample-barcoded 5' primer plus a J-beta primer mix. TCRdb re-derived calls from the 5' RACE reads in MiXCR, one entry per CDR3 protein. This table has about 1.4 million distinct CDR3 sequences, around 55% appearing once. Study observations and caveats: Naive and antigen-experienced cells could not be conclusively compared, given unsorted PBMCs. Naive CD4+ cell counts and diversity both ran higher in long-lived than in aged donors.

On this clonotype itself: Antigen: not known.

This chain uses TRBV12-3 or TRBV12-4 with TRBJ2-3, with TRBD2 matching 14 bases. This TCR derives from a man aged 18 to 29 in good health. Sequencing was carried out using blood. CDR3 sequence reads: CASSLTGLAGVADTQYF. CDR3 bases: TGTGCCAGCAGTTTAACGGGACTAGCGGGGGTGGCAGATACGCAGTATTTT.